This T cell receptor (beta chain) is drawn from a study of read filtering for tumor transcriptome and immune sequencing. This clonotype was seen many times. Its antigen is not known. This library used around 0.4 ug RNA and molecular barcoded adaptors spanning alpha/delta and beta/gamma chains. TCRdb redid the calling of the reads with MiXCR, one entry per CDR3 protein. This sample has some 80,000 distinct CDR3 sequences; 12% occur once, and the top ten carry under 15%. Bone marrow was sampled from every patient at the time of active disease. Whole-study results and caveats: Approximately 80% of IR-seq clonotypes had one read, totaling around 3.5% of reads; RNA-seq: around 70% and 40%. RNA-seq captured clonotypes less deeply and reliably than IR-seq.

Trimming took off 5 bases at V and 0 bases at J, with 17 bases between the two ends. The CDR3 is made up of 16 amino acids. Germline CDR1 is SEHNR and CDR2 is FQNEAQ (reference sequence). This TCR was sampled from a donor at least 40 years old with multiple myeloma. The chain is built from TRBV7-9 and TRBJ2-7; tentative D call: TRBD1 (7 bases). The sequencing input was a population of CD138-negative cells sorted from bone marrow. CDR3 protein: CASSAGQPAGSYEQYF. For the CDR3, the DNA is TGTGCCAGCAGCGCGGGACAGCCCGCCGGCTCCTACGAGCAGTACTTC.